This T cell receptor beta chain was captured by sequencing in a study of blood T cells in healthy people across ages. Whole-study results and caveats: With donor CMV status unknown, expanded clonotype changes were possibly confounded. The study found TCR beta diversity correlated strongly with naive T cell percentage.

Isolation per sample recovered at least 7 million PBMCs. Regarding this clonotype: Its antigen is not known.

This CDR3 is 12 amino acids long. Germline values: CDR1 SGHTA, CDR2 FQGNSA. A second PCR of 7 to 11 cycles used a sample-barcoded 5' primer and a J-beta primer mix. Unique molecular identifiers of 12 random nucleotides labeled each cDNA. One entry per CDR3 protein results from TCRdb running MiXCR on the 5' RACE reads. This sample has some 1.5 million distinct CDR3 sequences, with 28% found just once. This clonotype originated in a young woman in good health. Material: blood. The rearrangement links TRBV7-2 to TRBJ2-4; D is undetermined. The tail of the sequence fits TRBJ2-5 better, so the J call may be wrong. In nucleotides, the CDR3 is TGTGCCAGCAGTCCGGCGATTGAGACCCAGTACTTC. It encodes CASSPAIETQYF.